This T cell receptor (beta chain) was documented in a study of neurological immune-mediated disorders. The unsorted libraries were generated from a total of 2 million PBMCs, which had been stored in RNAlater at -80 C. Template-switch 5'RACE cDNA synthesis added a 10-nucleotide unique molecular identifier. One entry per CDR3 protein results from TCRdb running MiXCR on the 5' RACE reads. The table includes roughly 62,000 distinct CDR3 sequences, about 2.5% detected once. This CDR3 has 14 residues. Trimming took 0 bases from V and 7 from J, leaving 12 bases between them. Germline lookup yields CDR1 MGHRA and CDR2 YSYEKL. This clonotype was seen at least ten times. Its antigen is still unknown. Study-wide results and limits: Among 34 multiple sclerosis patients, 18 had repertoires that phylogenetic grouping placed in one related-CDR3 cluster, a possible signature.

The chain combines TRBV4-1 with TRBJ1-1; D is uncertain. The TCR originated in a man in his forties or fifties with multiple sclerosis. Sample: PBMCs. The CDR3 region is CASSQDHYGNEAFF. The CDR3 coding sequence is TGCGCCAGCAGCCAAGATCATTATGGGAATGAAGCTTTCTTT.